A selection of T cell receptor beta chains follows, all from one sample in a study of blood T cell repertoires in COVID-19. Using immunoSEQ multiplex PCR, the repertoire was profiled, and TCRdb retains in-frame clones only, with some absent. The repertoire holds about 200,000 clones, with roughly 80% as singletons. Sequencing input: peripheral blood. Receptor source: a woman aged 80 or older with acute or convalescent COVID-19. Each CDR3 is given with its conserved first and last residue. A D gene is named only where the DNA matches it firmly. Rows may omit the clone size; those that give it use once, few, many or a size class.

CDR3nt: TGTGCCAGCAGTTTGGCTACCGGGACACCTTATCAGCCCCAGCATTTT
CDR3aa: CASSLATGTPYQPQHF
abundance: once
v_gene: TRBV28
j_gene: TRBJ1-5
d_gene: -

CDR3nt: TGTGCCAGCCGGGCAGGGGGCAACTATGGCTACACCTTC
CDR3aa: CASRAGGNYGYTF
abundance: -
v_gene: TRBV7-2
j_gene: TRBJ1-2
d_gene: TRBD1

CDR3nt: TGTGCCAGCAGTTTTGGAGGGAACGGAAACACCATATATTTT
CDR3aa: CASSFGGNGNTIYF
abundance: -
v_gene: TRBV28
j_gene: TRBJ1-3
d_gene: -

CDR3nt: TGTGCCAGCACCTCCGGGACTAGCGGGAGGCGAGGCGAGCAGTACTTC
CDR3aa: CASTSGTSGRRGEQYF
abundance: few
v_gene: TRBV27
j_gene: TRBJ2-7
d_gene: TRBD2

CDR3nt: TGCAGCGCCGCGGTAGCGGGAGTGGGAGATACGCAGTATTTT
CDR3aa: CSAAVAGVGDTQYF
abundance: -
v_gene: TRBV29-1
j_gene: TRBJ2-3
d_gene: TRBD2

CDR3nt: TGTGCCAGTGGACTAGAAGGTGCTGAGATCTATGGCTACACCTTC
CDR3aa: CASGLEGAEIYGYTF
abundance: -
v_gene: TRBV2
j_gene: TRBJ1-2
d_gene: -

CDR3nt: TGTGCCATCACGCAGGGTACCCCCGGGGAGCTGTTTTTT
CDR3aa: CAITQGTPGELFF
abundance: -
v_gene: TRBV10-3
j_gene: TRBJ2-2
d_gene: -

CDR3nt: TGTGCCAGCAGCCAGGCCGCGGGCGGAAACACCATATATTTT
CDR3aa: CASSQAAGGNTIYF
abundance: -
v_gene: TRBV3-1/TRBV3-2
j_gene: TRBJ1-3
d_gene: -

CDR3nt: TGTGCCAGTCGTCTACGGGGAGCTGGTGAAAAACTGTTTTTT
CDR3aa: CASRLRGAGEKLFF
abundance: -
v_gene: TRBV19
j_gene: TRBJ1-4
d_gene: -

CDR3nt: TGTGCCAGCAGCTCCCGGGATAGCGGGAACACCGGGGAGCTGTTTTTT
CDR3aa: CASSSRDSGNTGELFF
abundance: -
v_gene: TRBV7-6
j_gene: TRBJ2-2
d_gene: -

CDR3nt: TGTGCTAGCAGCCCAGGTCCTCAGGGAACCACGAACACCGGGGAGCTGTTTTTT
CDR3aa: CASSPGPQGTTNTGELFF
abundance: -
v_gene: TRBV7-7
j_gene: TRBJ2-2
d_gene: -

CDR3nt: TGTGCCAGCAGCAGACAGGTCTCCTACGAGCAGTACTTC
CDR3aa: CASSRQVSYEQYF
abundance: -
v_gene: TRBV7-2
j_gene: TRBJ2-7
d_gene: -

CDR3nt: TGTGCCAGCAGCTCCCCGGAGGGAGCGGGCCTCGAGCAGTACTTC
CDR3aa: CASSSPEGAGLEQYF
abundance: -
v_gene: TRBV7-9
j_gene: TRBJ2-7
d_gene: -

CDR3nt: TGTGCCAGCAGCCGGCGTTCAGCGGGGGGGCGGAGAGAGACCCAGTACTTC
CDR3aa: CASSRRSAGGRRETQYF
abundance: once
v_gene: TRBV3-1/TRBV3-2
j_gene: TRBJ2-5
d_gene: TRBD2

CDR3nt: TGTGCCAGCGTCGTAGCGGGCGACGGCTACACCTTC
CDR3aa: CASVVAGDGYTF
abundance: -
v_gene: TRBV6-6
j_gene: TRBJ1-2
d_gene: -